What follows are 2 T cell receptor beta chains derived from one specimen sequenced in a study of blood T cell repertoires in COVID-19. Sequenced by immunoSEQ multiplex PCR; TCRdb stores in-frame clones only, minus some. The repertoire holds over 85,000 clones, with around four fifths as singletons. The sample was peripheral blood. These receptors were collected from a woman aged 55-70 years with acute or convalescent COVID-19.

This chain connects TRBV9 to TRBJ1-2; no definite D call. V gave up 4 bases and J gave up 1 base, with 11 bases separating them. This CDR3 is 14 amino acids long. Germline values: CDR1 SGDLS, CDR2 YYNGEE. The CDR3 bases are TGTGCCAGCAGCCTGCAACAAAGTAACTATGGCTACACCTTC. Translating gives CASSLQQSNYGYTF.

The V gene is TRBV19, the J gene TRBJ2-2, with D possibly being TRBD2 (7 bases). V was clipped by 7 bases and J by 4 bases, with 19 bases between them. Germline CDR1 is LNHDA and CDR2 is SQIVND (reference sequence). The CDR3 is 16 residues long. Here the CDR3 DNA reads TGTGCCAGTAACCCTAAGGGGGGGCTAGGCACCGGGGAGCTGTTTTTT. It codes for CASNPKGGLGTGELFF.